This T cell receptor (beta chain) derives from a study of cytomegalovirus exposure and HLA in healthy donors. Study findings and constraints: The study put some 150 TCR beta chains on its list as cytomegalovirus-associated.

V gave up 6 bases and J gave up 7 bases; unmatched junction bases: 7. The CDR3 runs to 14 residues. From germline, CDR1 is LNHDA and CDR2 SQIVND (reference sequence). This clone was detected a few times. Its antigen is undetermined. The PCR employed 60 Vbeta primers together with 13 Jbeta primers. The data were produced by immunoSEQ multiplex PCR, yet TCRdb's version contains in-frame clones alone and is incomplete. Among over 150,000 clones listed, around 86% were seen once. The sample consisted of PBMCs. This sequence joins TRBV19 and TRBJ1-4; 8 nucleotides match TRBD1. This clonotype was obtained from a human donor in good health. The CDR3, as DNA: TGTGCCAGTAGCCGACAGGGGAAGCGTGAAAAACTGTTTTTT. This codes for CASSRQGKREKLFF.